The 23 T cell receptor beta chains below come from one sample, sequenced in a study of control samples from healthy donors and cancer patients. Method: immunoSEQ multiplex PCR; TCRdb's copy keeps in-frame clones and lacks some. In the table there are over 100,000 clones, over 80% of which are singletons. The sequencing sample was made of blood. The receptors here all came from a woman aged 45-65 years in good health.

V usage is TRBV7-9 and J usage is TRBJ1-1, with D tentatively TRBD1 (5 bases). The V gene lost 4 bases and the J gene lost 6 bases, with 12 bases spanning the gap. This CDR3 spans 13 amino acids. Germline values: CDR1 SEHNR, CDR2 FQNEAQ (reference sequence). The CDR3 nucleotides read TGTGCCAGCAGCTCCACCGGGGCTGCTGAAGCTTTCTTT. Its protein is CASSSTGAAEAFF.

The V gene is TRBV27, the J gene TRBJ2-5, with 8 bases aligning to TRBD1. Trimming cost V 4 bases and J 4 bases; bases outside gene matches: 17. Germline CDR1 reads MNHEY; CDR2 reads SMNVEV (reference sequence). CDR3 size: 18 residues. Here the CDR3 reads CASSSNGQGIEGRETQYF. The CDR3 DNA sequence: TGTGCCAGCAGTTCAAACGGACAGGGTATTGAGGGTCGAGAGACCCAGTACTTC.

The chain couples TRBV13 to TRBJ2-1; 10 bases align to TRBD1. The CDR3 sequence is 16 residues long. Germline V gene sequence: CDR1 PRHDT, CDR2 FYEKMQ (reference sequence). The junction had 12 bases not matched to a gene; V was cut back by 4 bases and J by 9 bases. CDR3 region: CASSSTGTGDLVEQFF. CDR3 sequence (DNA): TGTGCCAGCAGCTCGACCGGGACAGGGGACCTCGTTGAGCAGTTCTTC.

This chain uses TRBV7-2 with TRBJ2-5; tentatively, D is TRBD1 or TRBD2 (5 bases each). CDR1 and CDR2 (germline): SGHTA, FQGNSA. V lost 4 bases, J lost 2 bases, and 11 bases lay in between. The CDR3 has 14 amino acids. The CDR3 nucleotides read TGTGCCAGCAGCTCGAGGGCAGGGCAAGAGACCCAGTACTTC. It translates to CASSSRAGQETQYF.

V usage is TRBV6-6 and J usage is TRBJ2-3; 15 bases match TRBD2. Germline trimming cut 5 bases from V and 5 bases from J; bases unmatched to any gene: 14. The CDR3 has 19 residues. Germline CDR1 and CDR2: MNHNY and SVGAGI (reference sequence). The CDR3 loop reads CASSQSDGLAGGRRDTQYF. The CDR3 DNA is TGTGCCAGCAGTCAATCAGACGGACTAGCGGGAGGGCGGAGAGATACGCAGTATTTT.

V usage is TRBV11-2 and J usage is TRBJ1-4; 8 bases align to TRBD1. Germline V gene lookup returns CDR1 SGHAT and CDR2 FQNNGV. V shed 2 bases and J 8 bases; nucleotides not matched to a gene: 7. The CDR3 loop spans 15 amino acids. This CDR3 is CASSLMRQGKEKLFF. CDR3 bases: TGTGCCAGCAGCTTAATGAGACAGGGGAAAGAAAAACTGTTTTTT.

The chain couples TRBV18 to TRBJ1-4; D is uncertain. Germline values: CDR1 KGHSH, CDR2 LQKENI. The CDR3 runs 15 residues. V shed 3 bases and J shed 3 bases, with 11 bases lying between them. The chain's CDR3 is CASSPRREANEKLFF. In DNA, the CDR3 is TGTGCCAGCTCACCTAGGAGGGAAGCTAATGAAAAACTGTTTTTT.

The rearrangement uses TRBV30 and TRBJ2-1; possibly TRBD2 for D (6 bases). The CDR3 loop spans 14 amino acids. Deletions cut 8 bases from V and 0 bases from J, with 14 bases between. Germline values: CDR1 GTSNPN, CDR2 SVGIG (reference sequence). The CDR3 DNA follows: TGTGCCGGGCGGGGCGGAAGCTCCTACAATGAGCAGTTCTTC. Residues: CAGRGGSSYNEQFF.

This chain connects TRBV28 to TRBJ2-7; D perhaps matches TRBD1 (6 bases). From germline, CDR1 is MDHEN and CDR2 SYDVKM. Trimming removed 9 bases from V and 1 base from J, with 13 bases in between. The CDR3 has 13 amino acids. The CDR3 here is CASLRTESYEQYF. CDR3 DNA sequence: TGTGCCAGTCTGCGGACAGAGTCCTACGAGCAGTACTTC.

The CDR3 bases are TGTGCCAGCAGCTTATTAACGGGTCGCTCTAACACTGAAGCTTTCTTT. Translation gives CASSLLTGRSNTEAFF. The chain uses TRBV7-8 and TRBJ1-1; no clear D gene. Germline CDR1 reads SGHVS; CDR2 reads FQNEAQ. V lost 2 bases and J 2 bases, leaving 15 bases between the germline ends. CDR3 length: 16 amino acids.

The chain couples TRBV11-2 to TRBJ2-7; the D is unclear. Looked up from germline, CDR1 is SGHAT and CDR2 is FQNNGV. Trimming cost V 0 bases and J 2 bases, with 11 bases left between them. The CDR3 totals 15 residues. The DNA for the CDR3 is TGTGCCAGCAGCTTAGATGGACGTGACCCCTACGAGCAGTACTTC. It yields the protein CASSLDGRDPYEQYF.

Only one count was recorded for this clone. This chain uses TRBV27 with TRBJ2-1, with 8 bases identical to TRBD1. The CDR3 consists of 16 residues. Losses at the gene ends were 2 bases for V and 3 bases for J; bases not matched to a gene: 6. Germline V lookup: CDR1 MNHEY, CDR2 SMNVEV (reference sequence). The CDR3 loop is CASSLQGASDYNEQFF. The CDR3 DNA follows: TGTGCCAGCAGTTTACAGGGGGCAAGTGACTACAATGAGCAGTTCTTC.

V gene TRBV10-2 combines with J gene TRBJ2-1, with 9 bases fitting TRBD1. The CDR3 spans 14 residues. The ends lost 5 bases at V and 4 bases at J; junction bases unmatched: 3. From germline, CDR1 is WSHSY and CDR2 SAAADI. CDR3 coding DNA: TGCGCCAGCAGTCGAGACAGGGGGTACAATGAGCAGTTCTTC. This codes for CASSRDRGYNEQFF.

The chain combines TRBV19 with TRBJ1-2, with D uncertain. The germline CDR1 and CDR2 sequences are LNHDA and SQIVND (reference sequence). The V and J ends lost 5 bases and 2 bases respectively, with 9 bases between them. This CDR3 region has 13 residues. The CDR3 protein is CASSLAYNYGYTF. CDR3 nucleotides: TGTGCCAGTAGTTTGGCCTACAACTATGGCTACACCTTC.

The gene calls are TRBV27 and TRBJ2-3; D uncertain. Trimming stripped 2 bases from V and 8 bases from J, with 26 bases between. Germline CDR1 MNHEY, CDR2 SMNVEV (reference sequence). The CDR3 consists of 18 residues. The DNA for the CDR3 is TGTGCCAGCAGTTTACGCCCCCCAAACCCAACACCCACGGGTACGCAGTATTTT. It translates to CASSLRPPNPTPTGTQYF.

The CDR3 loop is CASNFRGDTQYF. DNA for the CDR3: TGTGCCAGTAATTTCAGGGGGGATACGCAGTATTTT. V is TRBV19 and J is TRBJ2-3; TRBD1 matches at 7 bases. CDR3 length: 12 amino acids. Trimming at V came to 7 bases and at J to 6 bases, leaving 4 bases not matched to a gene. Germline values: CDR1 LNHDA, CDR2 SQIVND (reference sequence).

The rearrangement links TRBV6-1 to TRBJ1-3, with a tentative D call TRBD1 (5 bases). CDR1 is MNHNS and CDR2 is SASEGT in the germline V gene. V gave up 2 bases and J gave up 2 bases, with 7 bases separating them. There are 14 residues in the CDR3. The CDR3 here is CASSESGTGNTIYF. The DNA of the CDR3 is TGTGCCAGCAGTGAATCAGGGACTGGAAACACCATATATTTT.

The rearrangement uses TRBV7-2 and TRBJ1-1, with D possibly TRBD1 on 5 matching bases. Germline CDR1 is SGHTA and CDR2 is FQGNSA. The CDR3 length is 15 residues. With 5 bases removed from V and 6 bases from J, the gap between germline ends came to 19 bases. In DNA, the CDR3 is TGTGCCAGCAGCCTCTGGGCCGAAGGGGTCTCTGAAGCTTTCTTT. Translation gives CASSLWAEGVSEAFF.

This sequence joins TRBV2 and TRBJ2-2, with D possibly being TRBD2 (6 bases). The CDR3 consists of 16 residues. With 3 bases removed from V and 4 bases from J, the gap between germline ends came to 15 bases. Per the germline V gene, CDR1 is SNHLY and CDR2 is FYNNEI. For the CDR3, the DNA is TGTGCCAGCAGTGATGGCGGGAAGAAGGGCACCGGGGAGCTGTTTTTT. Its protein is CASSDGGKKGTGELFF. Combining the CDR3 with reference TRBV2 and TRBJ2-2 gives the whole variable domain EPEVTQTPSHQVTQMGQEVILRCVPISNHLYFYWYRQILGQKVEFLVSFYNNEISEKSEIFDDQFSVERPDGSNFTLKIRSTKLEDSAMYFCASSDGGKKGTGELFFGEGSRLTVL.

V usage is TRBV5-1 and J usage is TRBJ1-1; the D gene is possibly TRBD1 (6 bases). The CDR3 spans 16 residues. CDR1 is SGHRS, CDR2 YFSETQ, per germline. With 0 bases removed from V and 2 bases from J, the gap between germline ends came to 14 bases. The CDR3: CASSLGGTGSNTEAFF. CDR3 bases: TGCGCCAGCAGCTTGGGTGGAACAGGGTCTAACACTGAAGCTTTCTTT.

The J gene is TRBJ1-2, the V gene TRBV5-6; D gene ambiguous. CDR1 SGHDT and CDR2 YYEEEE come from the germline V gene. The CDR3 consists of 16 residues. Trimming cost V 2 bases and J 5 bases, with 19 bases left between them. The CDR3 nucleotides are TGTGCCAGCAGCTTCCGGGGAGTAGGGCCTGTATATGGCTACACCTTC. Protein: CASSFRGVGPVYGYTF.

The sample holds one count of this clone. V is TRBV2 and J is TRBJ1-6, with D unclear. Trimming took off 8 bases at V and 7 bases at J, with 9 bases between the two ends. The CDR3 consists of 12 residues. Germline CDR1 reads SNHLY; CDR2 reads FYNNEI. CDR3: CASAWTNSPLHF. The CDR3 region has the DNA TGTGCCAGCGCCTGGACCAATTCACCCCTCCACTTT. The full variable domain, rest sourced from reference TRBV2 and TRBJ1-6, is EPEVTQTPSHQVTQMGQEVILRCVPISNHLYFYWYRQILGQKVEFLVSFYNNEISEKSEIFDDQFSVERPDGSNFTLKIRSTKLEDSAMYFCASAWTNSPLHFGNGTRLTVT.

CDR3 DNA sequence: TGTGCCATCAGTGTGACTAGCGGGAGGGCCACCGGGGAGCTGTTTTTT. Its protein product is CAISVTSGRATGELFF. The rearrangement uses TRBV10-3 and TRBJ2-2; 14 bases line up with TRBD2. Germline V gene sequence: CDR1 ENHRY, CDR2 SYGVKD. The V segment lost 4 bases and the J segment 4 bases; nucleotides outside the gene matches: 2. The CDR3 loop spans 16 amino acids.